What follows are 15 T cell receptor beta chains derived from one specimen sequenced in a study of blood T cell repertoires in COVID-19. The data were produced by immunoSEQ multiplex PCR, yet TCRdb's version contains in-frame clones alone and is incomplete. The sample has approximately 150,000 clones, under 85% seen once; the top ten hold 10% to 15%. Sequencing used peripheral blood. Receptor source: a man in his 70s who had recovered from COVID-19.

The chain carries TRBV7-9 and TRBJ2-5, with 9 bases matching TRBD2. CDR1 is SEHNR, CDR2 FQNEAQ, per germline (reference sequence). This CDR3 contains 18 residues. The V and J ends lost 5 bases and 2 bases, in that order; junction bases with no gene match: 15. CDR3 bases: TGTGCCAGCAGCCCCCTGTTTGGTACTAGCGGGTTACAAGAGACCCAGTACTTC. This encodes CASSPLFGTSGLQETQYF.

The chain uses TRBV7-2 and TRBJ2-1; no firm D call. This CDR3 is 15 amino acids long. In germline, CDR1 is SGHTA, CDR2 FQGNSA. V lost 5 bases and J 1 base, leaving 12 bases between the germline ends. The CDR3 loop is CASSRQRQSYNEQFF. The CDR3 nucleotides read TGTGCCAGCAGCAGGCAGCGTCAGTCCTACAATGAGCAGTTCTTC.

The DNA of the CDR3 is TGTGCCAGCAGTTACTCGGGGCAGGGGGTTGATACGCAGTATTTT. Protein product: CASSYSGQGVDTQYF. The chain recombines TRBV6-5 with TRBJ2-3; 7 nucleotides line up with TRBD1. The germline gives CDR1 MNHEY, CDR2 SVGAGI. The CDR3 loop spans 15 amino acids. V shed 0 bases, J shed 6 bases, and the junction held 6 bases outside the gene matches.

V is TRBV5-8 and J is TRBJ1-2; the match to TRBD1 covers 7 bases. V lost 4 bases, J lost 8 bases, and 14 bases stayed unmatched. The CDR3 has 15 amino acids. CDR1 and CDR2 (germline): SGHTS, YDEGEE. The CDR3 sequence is CASSLPQGGWLGYTF. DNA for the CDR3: TGTGCCAGCAGCCTCCCTCAGGGGGGTTGGTTAGGCTACACCTTC.

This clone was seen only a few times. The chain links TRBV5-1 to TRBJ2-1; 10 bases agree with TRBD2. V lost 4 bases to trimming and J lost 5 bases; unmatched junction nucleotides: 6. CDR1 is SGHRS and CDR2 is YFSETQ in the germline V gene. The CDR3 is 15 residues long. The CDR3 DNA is TGCGCCAGCAGCCCGCGGACTAGCGGAAACAATGAGCAGTTCTTC. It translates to CASSPRTSGNNEQFF.

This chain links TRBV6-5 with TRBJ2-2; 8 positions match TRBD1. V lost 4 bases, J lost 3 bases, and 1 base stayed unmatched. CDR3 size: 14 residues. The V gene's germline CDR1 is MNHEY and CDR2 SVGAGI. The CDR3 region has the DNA TGTGCCAGCAGTTCGACAGGGGACACCGGGGAGCTGTTTTTT. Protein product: CASSSTGDTGELFF.

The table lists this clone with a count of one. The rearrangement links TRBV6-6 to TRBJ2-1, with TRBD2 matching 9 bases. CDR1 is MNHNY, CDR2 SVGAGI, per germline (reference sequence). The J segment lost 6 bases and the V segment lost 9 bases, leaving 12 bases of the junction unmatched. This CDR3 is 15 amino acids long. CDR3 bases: TGTGCCAGTGGGACACCTTCTAGCGGGGTCAATGAGCAGTTCTTC. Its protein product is CASGTPSSGVNEQFF.

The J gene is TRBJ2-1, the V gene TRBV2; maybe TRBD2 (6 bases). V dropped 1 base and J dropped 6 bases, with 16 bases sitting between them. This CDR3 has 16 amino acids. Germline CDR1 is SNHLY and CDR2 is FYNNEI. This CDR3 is CASSEVSFGGVNEQFF. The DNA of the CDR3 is TGTGCCAGCAGTGAAGTTTCTTTTGGAGGGGTCAATGAGCAGTTCTTC.

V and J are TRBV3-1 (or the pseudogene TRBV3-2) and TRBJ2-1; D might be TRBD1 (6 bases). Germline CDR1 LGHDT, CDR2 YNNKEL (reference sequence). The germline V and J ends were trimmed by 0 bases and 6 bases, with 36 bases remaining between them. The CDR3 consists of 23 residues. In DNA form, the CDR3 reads TGTGCCAGCAGCCAAGATCGCACAGGGTTTCTCGGGGAAACCACCCCAAGCGGCAATGAGCAGTTCTTC. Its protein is CASSQDRTGFLGETTPSGNEQFF.

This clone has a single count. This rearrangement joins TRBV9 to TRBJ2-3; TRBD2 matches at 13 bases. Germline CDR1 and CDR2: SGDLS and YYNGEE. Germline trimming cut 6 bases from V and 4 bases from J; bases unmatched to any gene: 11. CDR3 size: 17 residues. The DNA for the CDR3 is TGTGCCAGCACCGACCACCTTACTAGCGGGAGGGCAGATACGCAGTATTTT. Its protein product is CASTDHLTSGRADTQYF.

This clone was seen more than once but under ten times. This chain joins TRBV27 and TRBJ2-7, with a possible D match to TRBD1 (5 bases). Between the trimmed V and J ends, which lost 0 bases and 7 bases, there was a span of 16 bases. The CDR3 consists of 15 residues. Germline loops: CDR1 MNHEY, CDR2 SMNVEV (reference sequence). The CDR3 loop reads CASSLSLGAQGEQYF. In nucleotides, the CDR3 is TGTGCCAGCAGTTTATCACTTGGAGCCCAGGGAGAGCAGTACTTC.

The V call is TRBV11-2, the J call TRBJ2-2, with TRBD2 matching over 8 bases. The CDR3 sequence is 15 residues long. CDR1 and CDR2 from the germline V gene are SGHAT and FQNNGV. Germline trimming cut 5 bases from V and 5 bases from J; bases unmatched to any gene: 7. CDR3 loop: CASSPSGRSTGELFF. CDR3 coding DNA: TGTGCCAGCAGCCCGAGCGGGAGAAGTACCGGGGAGCTGTTTTTT.

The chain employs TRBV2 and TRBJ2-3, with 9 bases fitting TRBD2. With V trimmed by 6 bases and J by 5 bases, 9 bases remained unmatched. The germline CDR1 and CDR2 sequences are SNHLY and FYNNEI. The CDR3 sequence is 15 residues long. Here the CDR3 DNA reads TGTGCCAGCAGCAAGGGACTAGCCAACTTAGATACGCAGTATTTT. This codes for CASSKGLANLDTQYF.

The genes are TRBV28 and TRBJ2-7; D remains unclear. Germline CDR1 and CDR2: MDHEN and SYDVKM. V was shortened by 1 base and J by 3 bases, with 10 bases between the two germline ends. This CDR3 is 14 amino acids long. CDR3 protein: CASSLFVTNYEQYF. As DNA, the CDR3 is TGTGCCAGCAGTTTATTTGTAACTAACTACGAGCAGTACTTC.

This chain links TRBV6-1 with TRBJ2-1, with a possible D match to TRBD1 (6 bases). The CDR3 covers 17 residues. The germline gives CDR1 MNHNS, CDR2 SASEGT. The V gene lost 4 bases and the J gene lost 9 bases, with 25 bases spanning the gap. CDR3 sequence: CASSVYSRGKYTGEQFF. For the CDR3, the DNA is TGTGCCAGCAGTGTATACTCCAGGGGCAAGTACACGGGTGAGCAGTTCTTC.